This T cell receptor beta chain stems from a study of shared clonotypes between healthy human individuals. The CDR3 spans 14 residues. V lost 8 bases, J lost 2 bases, and 9 bases stayed unmatched. Germline assignment: CDR1 SQVTM and CDR2 ANQGSEA. Sequencing was performed on unsorted PBMC DNA using ten immunoSEQ deep assay plates. Method: immunoSEQ multiplex PCR; TCRdb's copy keeps in-frame clones and lacks some. The repertoire holds about 560,000 clones, with around 76% as singletons. Sequencing was carried out using PBMCs. The chain is built from TRBV29-1 and TRBJ2-1; TRBD2 matches 7 bases. The sequence was collected from a woman between 35 and 50 years old in good health. Some clones in this sample may be carry-over from other donors' samples. CDR3 loop: CSIPGGRAYNEQFF. For the CDR3, the DNA is TGCAGCATACCAGGCGGGAGAGCCTACAATGAGCAGTTCTTC.